Below, one T cell receptor (beta chain) is given with its context. The J segment lost 4 bases and the V segment lost 4 bases, leaving 9 bases of the junction unmatched. CDR3 length: 15 residues. The germline gives CDR1 MRHNA, CDR2 SNTAGT. In the authors' methods: Amplifying reference gene primers gave estimates of nucleated cell counts. Sequenced by immunoSEQ multiplex PCR; TCRdb stores in-frame clones only, minus some. V, J and clone size reflect that table, while D and trimming were determined from the DNA. The sample lists approximately 73,000 clones, 70% to 85% occurring once. The sample comes from a study of blood T cell repertoires in COVID-19. Across the study: Acute and convalescent COVID-19 samples came from the United States, Italy and Spain. The analysed material was cDNA or gDNA that came from T cells, B-cell-depleted T cells, or PBMCs.

Sequenced material: peripheral blood. The source is a woman in her 70s with acute or convalescent COVID-19. The J gene is TRBJ2-7, the V gene TRBV6-4, with 8 bases that match TRBD2. CDR3 protein: CASSVGAGELYEQYF. The CDR3 coding sequence is TGTGCCAGCAGTGTGGGAGCGGGGGAGCTATACGAGCAGTACTTC.